Listed here are 13 T cell receptor beta chains from one sample, sequenced in a study of blood T cell repertoires in COVID-19. The table came from immunoSEQ multiplex PCR; TCRdb's copy has only in-frame clones and leaves some out. This table has under 500,000 clones, approximately 90% appearing once. Sequences were obtained from PBMCs or T cells enriched from blood (not recorded which). These receptors came from a man between 25 and 39 years old who had recovered from COVID-19.

The chain has TRBV11-2 and TRBJ1-1; D may be TRBD1 (6 bases). Trimming cost V 5 bases and J 4 bases, with 17 bases left between them. CDR1 and CDR2 (germline): SGHAT, FQNNGV. The CDR3 is 15 residues long. The CDR3 sequence is CASSPSLSGATEAFF. In DNA form, the CDR3 reads TGTGCCAGCAGCCCCTCCCTATCAGGGGCCACTGAAGCTTTCTTT.

The chain has TRBV10-3 and TRBJ2-2; possible D gene TRBD1, 6 bases. This CDR3 spans 14 amino acids. CDR1 and CDR2 (germline): ENHRY, SYGVKD. Trimming stripped 7 bases from V and 2 bases from J, with 11 bases between. The CDR3 DNA sequence: TGTGCCATCACCACAGGGCCTAACACCGGGGAGCTGTTTTTT. Its protein product is CAITTGPNTGELFF.

V usage is TRBV5-1 and J usage is TRBJ2-7; TRBD2 agrees at 7 bases. Per the germline V gene, CDR1 is SGHRS and CDR2 is YFSETQ. V lost 8 bases, J lost 2 bases, and 16 bases stayed unmatched. The CDR3 contains 16 residues. The CDR3 protein is CASVRDGTTPPYEQYF. CDR3 nucleotides: TGCGCCAGTGTCCGCGATGGGACTACTCCGCCCTACGAGCAGTACTTC. Filled out from reference TRBV5-1 and TRBJ2-7, the complete variable domain reads KAGVTQTPRYLIKTRGQQVTLSCSPISGHRSVSWYQQTPGQGLQFLFEYFSETQRNKGNFPGRFSGRQFSNSRSEMNVSTLELGDSALYLCASVRDGTTPPYEQYFGPGTRLTVT.

There are a few counts of this clone. This rearrangement joins TRBV28 to TRBJ2-2; D perhaps matches TRBD2 (6 bases). CDR3 length: 15 residues. V lost 4 bases, J lost 0 bases, and 9 bases lay in between. Germline assignment: CDR1 MDHEN and CDR2 SYDVKM. The CDR3 is CASSWERANTGELFF. The CDR3 region has the DNA TGTGCCAGCAGTTGGGAGCGGGCGAACACCGGGGAGCTGTTTTTT.

V and J are TRBV6-5 and TRBJ2-2, with 8 bases identical to TRBD2. The CDR3 consists of 15 residues. J was trimmed by 7 bases and V by 2 bases; bases with no gene match: 6. The germline V gene encodes CDR1 MNHEY and CDR2 SVGAGI. DNA for the CDR3: TGTGCCAGCAGTTACGTCGGGAGGGCTGTCGGGGAGCTGTTTTTT. Its translation is CASSYVGRAVGELFF.

This chain uses TRBV5-1 with TRBJ2-3; 12 nucleotides match TRBD2. The CDR3 runs to 19 residues. Germline trimming cut 2 bases from V and 0 bases from J; bases unmatched to any gene: 10. From germline, CDR1 is SGHRS and CDR2 YFSETQ. CDR3 residues: CASSFGTSGRTDSTDTQYF. CDR3 DNA: TGCGCCAGCAGCTTCGGTACTAGCGGGAGGACAGACAGCACAGATACGCAGTATTTT.

The chain recombines TRBV7-9 with TRBJ1-2; TRBD1 is a possible D gene (6 bases). Trimming pared 6 bases from V and 8 bases from J, leaving 19 bases between. Germline V CDR1 and CDR2: SEHNR, FQNEAQ (reference sequence). The CDR3 contains 14 residues. Written as DNA, the CDR3 is TGTGCCAGCAGTTTTACGGTACAGGGAACGGGCTACACCTTC. Its translation is CASSFTVQGTGYTF.

A remark on this clone: The identical CDR3 is also encoded by other nucleotide sequences in the sample. This chain connects TRBV19 to TRBJ2-3; a possible D gene is TRBD2 (6 bases). CDR1 is LNHDA, CDR2 SQIVND, per germline (reference sequence). Trimming cost V 1 base and J 1 base, with 12 bases left between them. The CDR3 is 16 amino acids. The CDR3 coding sequence is TGTGCCAGTAGTATAGGCGGGGCGCGAGGCACAGATACGCAGTATTTT. It yields the protein CASSIGGARGTDTQYF.

The chain joins TRBV10-3 to TRBJ1-2; D perhaps matches TRBD1 (5 bases). The V and J ends lost 0 bases and 7 bases respectively, with 15 bases between them. The CDR3 runs 15 residues. CDR1 and CDR2 from the germline V gene are ENHRY and SYGVKD. The CDR3 protein is CAISESATGVGGYTF. CDR3 nucleotide sequence: TGTGCCATCAGTGAGTCGGCGACGGGGGTCGGTGGCTACACCTTC.

The chain recombines TRBV5-1 with TRBJ2-7; 7 bases are a match to TRBD1. The CDR3 runs 14 residues. Germline loops: CDR1 SGHRS, CDR2 YFSETQ. V lost 6 bases and J lost 4; bases outside the gene matches: 10. DNA for the CDR3: TGCGCCAGCACCCCCGGGACAGCGATATACGAGCAGTACTTC. Translated: CASTPGTAIYEQYF.

The V gene is TRBV24-1, the J gene TRBJ1-1; D call uncertain. Germline V lookup: CDR1 KGHDR, CDR2 SFDVKD. CDR3 size: 13 residues. V lost 9 bases, J lost 1 base, and 11 bases lay in between. The CDR3 loop reads CATSSEGNTEAFF. DNA of the CDR3: TGTGCCACCTCCTCCGAGGGGAACACTGAAGCTTTCTTT.

In its sample, this clone was seen once. The sample carries other DNA sequences with the same CDR3. The chain recombines TRBV10-1 with TRBJ1-1; D gene uncertain. V gave up 8 bases and J gave up 0 bases, with 10 bases separating them. There are 13 residues in the CDR3. Germline V CDR1 and CDR2: WNHNN, SYGVQD (reference sequence). CDR3 DNA sequence: TGCGCCAGCTCGGAGCAATTGAACACTGAAGCTTTCTTT. Translating gives CASSEQLNTEAFF.

Regarding this clone: The sample holds other DNA sequences that translate to the same CDR3. The V call is TRBV19, the J call TRBJ2-7; 10 nucleotides align to TRBD1. This CDR3 comprises 14 residues. The germline gives CDR1 LNHDA, CDR2 SQIVND (reference sequence). V gave up 3 bases and J gave up 2 bases; unmatched junction bases: 1. The CDR3 protein is CASSIGQGAYEQYF. The CDR3 DNA reads TGTGCCAGTAGTATCGGACAGGGGGCCTACGAGCAGTACTTC.